The 2 T cell receptor beta chains in this list originate from one sample, sequenced in a study of naive and memory T cell subsets. General study findings and limits: A few larger clonotypes appeared in naive repertoires, especially CD8, possibly memory cells re-expressing CD45RA.

The beta constant-region primer was an equimolar mix of two oligonucleotides covering TRBC1 and TRBC2. Nested alpha and beta constant-region primers with the SP2 primer drove four PCR rounds on ligated cDNA. TCRdb re-analysed the UMI-ligation and nested PCR reads in MiXCR, keeping a single row per CDR3 protein. The table has approximately 90,000 distinct CDR3 sequences, about 11% seen once; the top ten hold more than 0.11%. No antigen has been identified for these receptors. Material for sequencing was naive CD4+ T cells from blood. The source of these receptors is a human donor in good health.

This clonotype came up a few times. This CDR3 is CASSQDMSTQYF. The CDR3 DNA follows: TGTGCCAGCAGCCAAGACATGAGTACGCAGTATTTT. The chain is built from TRBV14 and TRBJ2-3; no reliable D call. The CDR3 is made up of 12 amino acids. Looked up from germline, CDR1 is SGHDN and CDR2 is FVKESK. V was clipped by 0 bases and J by 8 bases, with 6 bases between them.

This clonotype showed up just a few times. This chain connects TRBV27 to TRBJ2-5; possibly TRBD1 for D (5 bases). This CDR3 has 14 amino acids. The ends were cut back, 4 bases at V and 0 bases at J, with 9 bases in the middle. CDR1 MNHEY and CDR2 SMNVEV come from the germline V gene (reference sequence). The CDR3 DNA is TGTGCCAGCAGTTCCAAGGGGTACCAAGAGACCCAGTACTTC. This codes for CASSSKGYQETQYF.